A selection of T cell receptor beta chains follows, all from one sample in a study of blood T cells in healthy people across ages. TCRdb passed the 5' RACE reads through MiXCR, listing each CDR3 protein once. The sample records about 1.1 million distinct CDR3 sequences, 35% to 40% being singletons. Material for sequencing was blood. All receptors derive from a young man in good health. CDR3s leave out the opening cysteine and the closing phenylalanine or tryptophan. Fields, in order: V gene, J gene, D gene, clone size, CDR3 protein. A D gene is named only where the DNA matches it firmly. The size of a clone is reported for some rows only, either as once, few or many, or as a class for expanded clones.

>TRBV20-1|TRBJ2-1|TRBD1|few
SARIWDRGVYEQF
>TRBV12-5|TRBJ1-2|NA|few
ASGFLLMGGRDYGYT
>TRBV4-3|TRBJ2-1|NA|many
ASSQNPDGTISYEQF
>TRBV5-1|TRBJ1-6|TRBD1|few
ASSHPGQNSPLH
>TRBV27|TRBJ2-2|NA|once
ASSSGTSPIAGELF
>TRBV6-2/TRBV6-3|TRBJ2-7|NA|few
AGISVVASYEQY
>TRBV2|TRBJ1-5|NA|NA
ASKTDRDLGNQPQH
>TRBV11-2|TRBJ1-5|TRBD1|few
ASSHGTGGDQPQH
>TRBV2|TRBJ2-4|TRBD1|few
ASSPPGTEKNIQY
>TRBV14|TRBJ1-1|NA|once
ASGQGTNTEAF
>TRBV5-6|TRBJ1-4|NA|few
ASSLEDEKLF
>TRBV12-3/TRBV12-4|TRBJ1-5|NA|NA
ASSLADSRGGNQPQH
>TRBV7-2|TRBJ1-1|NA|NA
ASSVGLVAEAF
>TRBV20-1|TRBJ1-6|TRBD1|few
SALTGRNSPLH
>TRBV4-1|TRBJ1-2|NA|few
ASRATGGYGYT
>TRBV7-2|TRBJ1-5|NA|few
ASSFNWGNQPQH
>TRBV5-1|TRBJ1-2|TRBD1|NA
ASRLTGDYGYT
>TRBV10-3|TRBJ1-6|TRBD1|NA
AIGTGDNSPLH
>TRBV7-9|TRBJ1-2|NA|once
ASSLSGTVWGYT
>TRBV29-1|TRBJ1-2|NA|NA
SVVGTGLGYGYT
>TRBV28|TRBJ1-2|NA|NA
ASTNAGYGYT
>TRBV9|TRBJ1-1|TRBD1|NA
ASSVETGDVEAF
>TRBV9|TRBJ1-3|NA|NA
ASSVALQANSGNTIY
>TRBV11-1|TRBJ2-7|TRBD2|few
ASSTSGGLSYEQY
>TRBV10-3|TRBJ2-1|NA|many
AISELEEQF
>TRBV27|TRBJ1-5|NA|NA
ASSSLGSSNQPQH
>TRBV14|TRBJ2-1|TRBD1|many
ASTLDRGPYNEQF
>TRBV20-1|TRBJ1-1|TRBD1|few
SARGRKGGARNTEAF
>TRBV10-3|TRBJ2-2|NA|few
AISAQTGELF
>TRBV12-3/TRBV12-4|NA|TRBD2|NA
ASTLAGGLSSHEQY
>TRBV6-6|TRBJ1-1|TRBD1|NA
ASSYGQGPDKEAF
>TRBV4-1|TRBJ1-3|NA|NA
ASSQERALSGNTIY
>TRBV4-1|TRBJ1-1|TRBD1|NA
ASSQNPGQGRLNTEAF
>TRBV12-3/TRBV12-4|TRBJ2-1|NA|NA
ASSFVAAVEQF
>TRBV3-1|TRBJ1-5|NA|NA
ASSQDDDRNQPQH
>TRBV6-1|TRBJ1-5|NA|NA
ASRLEDQPQH
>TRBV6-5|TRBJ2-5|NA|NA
ASSYSILTKSNNEQY
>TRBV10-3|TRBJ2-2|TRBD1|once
AIRQDRANGELF
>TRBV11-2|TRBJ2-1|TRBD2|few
ASSFDVGGVNNEQF
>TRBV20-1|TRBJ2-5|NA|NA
SARHLGRQETQY
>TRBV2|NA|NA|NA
ASSEWNEQY
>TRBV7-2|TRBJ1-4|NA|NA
ASSGIATNEKLF
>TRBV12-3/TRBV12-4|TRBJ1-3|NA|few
ASSSATGSGNTIY
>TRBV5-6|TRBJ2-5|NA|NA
ASKSAGPTNEQY
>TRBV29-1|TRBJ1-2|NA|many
SARLGDDGYT
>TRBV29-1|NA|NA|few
SVVSGSSYNEQY
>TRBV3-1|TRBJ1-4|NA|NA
AGSQERRQEATNEKLF
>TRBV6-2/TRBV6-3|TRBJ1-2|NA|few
ASSYPRRPYGYT
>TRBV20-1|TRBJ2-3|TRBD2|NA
SAPLGLAGGDTQY
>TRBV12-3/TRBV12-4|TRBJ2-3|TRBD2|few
ASSLGLAATDTQY
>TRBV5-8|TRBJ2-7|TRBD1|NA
ASSLASRTGPYNEQY
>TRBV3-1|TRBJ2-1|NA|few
ASSQAPNWDEQF
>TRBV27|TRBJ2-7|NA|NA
ASSSPGPPYEQY
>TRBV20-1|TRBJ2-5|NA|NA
SARGNSPLYNEQY
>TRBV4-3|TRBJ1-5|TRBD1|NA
ASSQVLSGGFDRNQPQH
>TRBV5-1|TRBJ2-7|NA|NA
ASSFRGGVYEQY
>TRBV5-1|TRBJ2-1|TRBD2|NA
ASSPFSGWDSYNEQF